This TCR beta chain comes out of a study of cytomegalovirus exposure and HLA in healthy donors. The study's findings and limits: Donors were assumed by presence/absence analyses to have roughly uniform sequencing depth. More clonal expansion characterized HLA-associated TCR beta chains than equally common others in a later analysis. Researchers reported in a later analysis that a missense DCLRE1C variant was tied to TCR beta V- and J-gene trimming.

PCR was performed using 60 Vbeta and 13 Jbeta primers. The repertoire was sequenced with immunoSEQ multiplex PCR; TCRdb's copy has only in-frame clones and lacks some. This sample yields hundreds of thousands of clones, of which almost 80% are seen a single time; approximately 3.9% belongs to the top ten. CDR3 length: 11 residues. V lost 10 bases, J lost 2 bases, and 5 bases lay in between. Germline V lookup: CDR1 LNHDA, CDR2 SQIVND (reference sequence). In its sample, this clone was seen a few times. Its antigen is currently unknown. This receptor was obtained from a male donor in good health and CMV-seronegative. V usage is TRBV19 and J usage is TRBJ2-2; no firm D call. Source material: PBMCs. The DNA for the CDR3 is TGTGCCACAGTTAACACCGGGGAGCTGTTTTTT. As protein: CATVNTGELFF.